This T cell receptor (beta chain) was found in a study of T-cell memory formation after mild COVID-19. In germline, CDR1 is MNHEY, CDR2 SMNVEV (reference sequence). The CDR3 length is 15 residues. The trim removed 5 bases at V and 8 bases at J, leaving 10 bases unmatched. One entry per CDR3 protein, called by TCRdb with MiXCR from the 5' RACE reads. The top ten hold 21% of the sample, which has a few hundred thousand distinct CDR3 sequences, roughly a fifth seen once. The sequencing input was PBMCs or a T cell subset sorted from them (not recorded which). The receptor's source is a man in his late teens or twenties who had mild COVID-19 (a few samples of this study predate the infection). Cell type and time point are not known. This sequence joins TRBV27 and TRBJ1-4; 8 bases are shared with TRBD1. The CDR3 DNA sequence: TGTGCCAGCAGTCCGGACAGGGTCCGATTCGAAAAACTGTTTTTT. It codes for CASSPDRVRFEKLFF.